This is a list of T cell receptor beta chains from one sample in a study of OX40 agonist ivuxolimab in advanced cancers. Clones were sequenced by immunoSEQ multiplex PCR, and TCRdb holds only the in-frame ones, with some missing. The sample carries approximately 60,000 clones, about four fifths recorded once. This material consisted of CD4+ or CD8+ T cells sorted from blood, taken in a trial of the OX40 agonist ivuxolimab. All receptors derive from an adult with an advanced solid tumor such as melanoma, head and neck, liver or kidney cancer. Each CDR3 is given with its conserved first and last residue. Each record gives: D gene, V gene, J gene, clone size, CDR3 protein, CDR3 DNA. A D gene is named only where the DNA matches it firmly. A row's size may be missing; if present it is once, few, many or a size class.

-,TRBV27,TRBJ1-5,-,CASSRKYRGPANQPQHF,TGTGCCAGCAGCCGAAAATATCGCGGGCCCGCCAATCAGCCCCAGCATTTT
-,TRBV28,TRBJ2-1,-,CASRPDGISLDFDNEQFF,TGTGCCAGCAGACCGGACGGGATTTCCCTGGATTTCGACAATGAGCAGTTCTTC
TRBD1,TRBV18,TRBJ2-1,-,CASSLQGQAYNEQFF,TGTGCCAGCTCCCTCCAGGGACAGGCCTACAATGAGCAGTTCTTC
TRBD1,TRBV5-4,TRBJ2-7,-,CASSSRTGAGDEQYF,TGTGCCAGCAGCTCTAGGACAGGGGCCGGGGACGAGCAGTACTTC
-,TRBV9,TRBJ2-5,-,CASSVTGTHLGETQYF,TGTGCCAGCAGCGTAACCGGGACCCACTTAGGGGAGACCCAGTACTTC
-,TRBV11-3,TRBJ2-4,-,CASSPRTDPAKNIQYF,TGTGCCAGCAGCCCTCGGACGGACCCAGCCAAAAACATTCAGTACTTC
TRBD2,TRBV7-9,TRBJ2-5,-,CASSRGTSGGHGETQYF,TGTGCCAGCAGCCGCGGGACTAGCGGGGGGCATGGAGAGACCCAGTACTTC
-,TRBV30,TRBJ1-2,-,CAWSVSWGKIRRPGADYGYTF,TGTGCCTGGAGTGTAAGTTGGGGCAAGATCCGGCGGCCAGGGGCTGACTATGGCTACACCTTC
TRBD2,TRBV7-2,TRBJ2-5,-,CASSLGLAGGQETQYF,TGTGCCAGCAGCTTGGGACTAGCGGGAGGGCAGGAGACCCAGTACTTC
-,TRBV5-4,TRBJ1-2,-,CASSIPGTVYGYTF,TGTGCCAGCAGCATTCCCGGGACGGTCTATGGCTACACCTTC
-,TRBV28,TRBJ2-7,-,CASSTTPYEQYF,TGTGCCAGCAGCACCACACCCTACGAGCAGTACTTC
TRBD1,TRBV5-6,TRBJ2-5,-,CASSIAGGAETQYF,TGTGCCAGCAGCATTGCAGGGGGCGCCGAGACCCAGTACTTC
-,TRBV5-8,TRBJ2-1,many,CASSLAGQLAEQFF,TGTGCCAGCAGCTTGGCCGGACAATTGGCTGAGCAGTTCTTC
TRBD1,TRBV29-1,TRBJ2-5,-,CSAGPGTGGRETQYF,TGCAGCGCCGGCCCCGGGACAGGGGGACGAGAGACCCAGTACTTC
-,TRBV18,TRBJ1-1,-,CASSPTGSVDTEAFF,TGTGCCAGCTCACCAACAGGGTCGGTGGACACTGAAGCTTTCTTT
-,TRBV9,TRBJ2-4,-,CASSAPVSSHGRAKNIQYF,TGTGCCAGCAGCGCCCCCGTTTCTAGTCATGGGCGAGCCAAAAACATTCAGTACTTC
-,TRBV28,TRBJ1-1,-,CASNSGAPNTEAFF,TGTGCCAGCAATTCAGGGGCACCCAACACTGAAGCTTTCTTT
TRBD1,TRBV9,TRBJ2-5,-,CASSVGQGAGETQYF,TGTGCCAGCAGCGTAGGGCAGGGGGCGGGAGAGACCCAGTACTTC
-,TRBV9,TRBJ2-3,-,CASSVTPGLDTQYF,TGTGCCAGCAGCGTTACCCCAGGGTTAGATACGCAGTATTTT
-,TRBV7-3,TRBJ2-7,-,CASSLKRGETYEQYF,TGTGCCAGCAGCTTAAAGAGGGGGGAAACCTACGAGCAGTACTTC
TRBD1,TRBV6-6,TRBJ1-2,-,CASSYGTGVSGYTF,TGTGCCAGCAGTTATGGGACAGGGGTTAGTGGCTACACCTTC
TRBD1,TRBV2,TRBJ1-4,-,CAGGQDEKLFF,TGTGCCGGGGGACAGGATGAAAAACTGTTTTTT
TRBD1,TRBV19,TRBJ2-1,-,CASSIGTGINEQFF,TGTGCCAGTAGTATAGGGACAGGGATAAATGAGCAGTTCTTC
-,TRBV30,TRBJ1-3,-,CAWSVTGPGNTIYF,TGTGCCTGGAGTGTCACAGGACCCGGGAACACCATATATTTT
-,TRBV28,TRBJ2-1,-,CASTAQGPYVNNEQFF,TGTGCCAGCACGGCCCAGGGACCATATGTAAACAATGAGCAGTTCTTC
-,TRBV9,TRBJ1-3,-,CASSVGGRVSSGNTIYF,TGTGCCAGCAGCGTAGGAGGAAGGGTCAGCTCTGGAAACACCATATATTTT
-,TRBV6-5,TRBJ2-5,-,CASSYSSGAHWETQYF,TGTGCCAGCAGTTACTCGTCGGGGGCCCATTGGGAGACCCAGTACTTC
TRBD1,TRBV19,TRBJ2-1,-,CASSIVGQGYNEQFF,TGTGCCAGTAGTATCGTAGGACAGGGCTACAATGAGCAGTTCTTC
-,TRBV7-3,TRBJ1-1,-,CASNLYRNTEAFF,TGTGCCAGCAATTTGTACCGGAACACTGAAGCTTTCTTT
-,TRBV11-2,TRBJ2-5,-,CASSSLERETQYF,TGTGCCAGCAGTTCTCTAGAGCGGGAGACCCAGTACTTC
-,TRBV28,TRBJ2-5,-,CASSFYSRETQYF,TGTGCCAGCAGTTTCTATTCGAGGGAGACCCAGTACTTC
TRBD2,TRBV11-2,TRBJ2-7,-,CASSLDLSSGRYEQYF,TGTGCCAGCAGCTTAGATTTGTCTAGCGGGAGGTACGAGCAGTACTTC
-,TRBV2,TRBJ2-5,-,CASSEWAEGETQYF,TGTGCCAGCAGTGAATGGGCTGAGGGGGAGACCCAGTACTTC
TRBD2,TRBV5-1,TRBJ2-4,-,CASCPGTSGSRAVKLLLAKNIQYF,TGCGCCAGTTGTCCCGGGACTAGCGGGAGCCGGGCCGTAAAACTCCTTTTAGCCAAAAACATTCAGTACTTC
TRBD1,TRBV18,TRBJ2-7,-,CASSPATGGVSYEQYF,TGTGCCAGCTCACCAGCGACAGGGGGCGTCTCCTACGAGCAGTACTTC
-,TRBV6-5,TRBJ2-3,-,CASRTPGTDTQYF,TGTGCCAGCAGGACCCCTGGAACCGATACGCAGTATTTT
-,TRBV29-1,TRBJ1-2,-,CSVEDLQGIGYGYTF,TGCAGCGTTGAAGATTTGCAGGGAATAGGGTATGGCTACACCTTC
-,TRBV29-1,TRBJ2-1,-,CSVAAGPPHEQFF,TGCAGCGTTGCGGCAGGGCCCCCGCATGAGCAGTTCTTC
TRBD1,TRBV5-1,TRBJ1-5,-,CASSPGGGTGGNQPQHF,TGCGCCAGCAGCCCTGGAGGGGGGACAGGGGGCAATCAGCCCCAGCATTTT
-,TRBV2,TRBJ1-1,-,CASSPFARGEAFF,TGTGCCAGCAGCCCATTCGCCCGAGGGGAAGCTTTCTTT
TRBD1,TRBV5-8,TRBJ1-3,once,CASGSGGSGNTIYF,TGTGCCAGCGGTTCAGGGGGTAGTGGAAACACCATATATTTT
-,TRBV7-6,TRBJ1-5,-,CASSRGGNQPQHF,TGTGCCAGCAGCCGCGGGGGCAATCAGCCCCAGCATTTT
TRBD2,TRBV4-3,TRBJ2-3,-,CASSQDLLAGLNTQYF,TGCGCCAGCAGCCAAGATCTGCTAGCGGGGTTAAATACGCAGTATTTT
-,TRBV11-3,TRBJ2-1,once,CASSPREDNEQFF,TGTGCCAGCAGCCCCCGGGAAGACAATGAGCAGTTCTTC
TRBD1,TRBV6-4,TRBJ1-1,-,CASRLQGSDTEAFF,TGTGCCAGCAGACTACAGGGGAGTGACACTGAAGCTTTCTTT
TRBD2,TRBV9,TRBJ2-3,-,CASSVEGLAGAGTDTQYF,TGTGCCAGCAGCGTAGAGGGACTAGCGGGGGCTGGCACAGATACGCAGTATTTT
TRBD2,TRBV30,TRBJ2-7,-,CAWTPYLGTSGKAYF,TGTGCCTGGACCCCTTACCTGGGGACTAGCGGGAAAGCGTACTTC
-,TRBV9,TRBJ2-1,-,CASSVGVQYNEQFF,TGTGCCAGCAGCGTAGGGGTTCAGTACAATGAGCAGTTCTTC
TRBD1,TRBV10-3,TRBJ2-3,-,CAISEGITGGGTDTQYF,TGTGCCATCAGTGAGGGGATAACAGGGGGCGGCACAGATACGCAGTATTTT
-,TRBV30,TRBJ1-5,-,CAWSGQARRRNQPQHF,TGTGCCTGGAGTGGCCAGGCGAGACGGAGGAATCAGCCCCAGCATTTT
-,TRBV28,TRBJ2-7,-,CASSQQGPYEQYF,TGTGCCAGCAGTCAACAGGGTCCCTACGAGCAGTACTTC
TRBD1,TRBV6-1,TRBJ2-2,once,CASRPDRGQAGELFF,TGTGCCAGCAGGCCGGACAGGGGGCAGGCCGGGGAGCTGTTTTTT
-,TRBV11-2,TRBJ1-1,-,CASNSEVTEAFF,TGTGCCAGCAACTCTGAGGTCACTGAAGCTTTCTTT
-,TRBV7-6,TRBJ1-2,few,CASSLQGNYGYTF,TGTGCCAGCAGCTTGCAGGGGAACTATGGCTACACCTTC
TRBD1,TRBV5-4,TRBJ2-1,few,CASRTGGYNEQFF,TGTGCCAGCAGAACAGGGGGGTACAATGAGCAGTTCTTC